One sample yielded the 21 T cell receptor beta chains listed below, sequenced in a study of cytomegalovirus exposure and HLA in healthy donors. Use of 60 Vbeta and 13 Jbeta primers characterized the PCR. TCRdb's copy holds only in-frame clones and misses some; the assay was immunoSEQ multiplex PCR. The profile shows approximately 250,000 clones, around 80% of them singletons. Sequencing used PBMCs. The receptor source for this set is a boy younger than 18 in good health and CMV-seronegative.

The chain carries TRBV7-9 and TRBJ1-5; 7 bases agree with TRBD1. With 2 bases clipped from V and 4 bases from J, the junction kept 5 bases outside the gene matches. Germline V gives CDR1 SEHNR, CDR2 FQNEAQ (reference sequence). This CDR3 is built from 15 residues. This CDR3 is CASSLMTGSNQPQHF. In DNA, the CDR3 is TGTGCCAGCAGCTTAATGACAGGGAGTAATCAGCCCCAGCATTTT.

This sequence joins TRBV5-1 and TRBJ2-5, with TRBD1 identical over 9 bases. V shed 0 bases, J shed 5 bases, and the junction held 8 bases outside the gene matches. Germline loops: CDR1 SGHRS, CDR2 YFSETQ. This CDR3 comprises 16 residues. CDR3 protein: CASSLEGGTGSETQYF. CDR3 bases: TGCGCCAGCAGCTTGGAAGGCGGGACAGGGTCGGAGACCCAGTACTTC. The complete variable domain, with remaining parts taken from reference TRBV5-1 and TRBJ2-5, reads KAGVTQTPRYLIKTRGQQVTLSCSPISGHRSVSWYQQTPGQGLQFLFEYFSETQRNKGNFPGRFSGRQFSNSRSEMNVSTLELGDSALYLCASSLEGGTGSETQYFGPGTRLLVL.

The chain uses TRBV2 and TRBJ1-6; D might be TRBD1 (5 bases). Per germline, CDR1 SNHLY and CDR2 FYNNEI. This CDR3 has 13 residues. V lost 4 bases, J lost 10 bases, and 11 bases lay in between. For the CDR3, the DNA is TGTGCCAGCAGTGTGGCAGGGTCATCACCCCTCCACTTT. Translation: CASSVAGSSPLHF.

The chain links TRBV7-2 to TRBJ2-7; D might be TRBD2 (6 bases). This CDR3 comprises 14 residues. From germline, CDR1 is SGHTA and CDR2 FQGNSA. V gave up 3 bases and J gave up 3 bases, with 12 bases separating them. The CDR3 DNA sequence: TGTGCCAGCAGCTTGAGGGACTCCGACTACGAGCAGTACTTC. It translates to CASSLRDSDYEQYF. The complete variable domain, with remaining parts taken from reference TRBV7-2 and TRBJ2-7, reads GAGVSQSPSNKVTEKGKDVELRCDPISGHTALYWYRQSLGQGLEFLIYFQGNSAPDKSGLPSDRFSAERTGGSVSTLTIQRTQQEDSAVYLCASSLRDSDYEQYFGPGTRLTVT.

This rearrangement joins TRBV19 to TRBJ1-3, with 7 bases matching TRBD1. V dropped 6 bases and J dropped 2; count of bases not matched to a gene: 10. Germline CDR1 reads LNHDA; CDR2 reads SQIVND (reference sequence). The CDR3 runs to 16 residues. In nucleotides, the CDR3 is TGTGCCAGTAGGGCAAAAAACAGGGGAGCTGGAAACACCATATATTTT. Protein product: CASRAKNRGAGNTIYF.

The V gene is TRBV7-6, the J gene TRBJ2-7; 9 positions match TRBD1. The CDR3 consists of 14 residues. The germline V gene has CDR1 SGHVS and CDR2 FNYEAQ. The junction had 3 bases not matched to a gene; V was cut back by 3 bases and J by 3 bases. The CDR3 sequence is CASSFDRGIYEQYF. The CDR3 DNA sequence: TGTGCCAGCAGCTTCGACAGGGGGATCTACGAGCAGTACTTC.

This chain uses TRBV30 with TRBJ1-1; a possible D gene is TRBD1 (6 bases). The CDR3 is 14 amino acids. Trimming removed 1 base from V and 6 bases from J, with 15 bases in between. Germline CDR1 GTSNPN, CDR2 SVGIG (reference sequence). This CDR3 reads CAWSGTGSAPEAFF. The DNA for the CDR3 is TGTGCCTGGAGTGGAACAGGGTCGGCTCCTGAAGCTTTCTTT. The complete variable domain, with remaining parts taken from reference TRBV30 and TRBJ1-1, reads SQTIHQWPATLVQPVGSPLSLECTVEGTSNPNLYWYRQAAGRGLQLLFYSVGIGQISSEVPQNLSASRPQDRQFILSSKKLLLSDSGFYLCAWSGTGSAPEAFFGQGTRLTVV.

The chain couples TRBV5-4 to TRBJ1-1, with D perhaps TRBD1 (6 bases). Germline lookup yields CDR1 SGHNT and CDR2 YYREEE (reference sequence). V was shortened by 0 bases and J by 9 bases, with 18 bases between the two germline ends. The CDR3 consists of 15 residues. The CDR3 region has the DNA TGTGCCAGCAGCTTGGACGCGGGGGCGCTTGATAAAGCTTTCTTT. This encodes CASSLDAGALDKAFF. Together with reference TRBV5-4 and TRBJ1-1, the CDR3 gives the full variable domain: ETGVTQSPTHLIKTRGQQVTLRCSSQSGHNTVSWYQQALGQGPQFIFQYYREEENGRGNFPPRFSGLQFPNYSSELNVNALELDDSALYLCASSLDAGALDKAFFGQGTRLTVV.

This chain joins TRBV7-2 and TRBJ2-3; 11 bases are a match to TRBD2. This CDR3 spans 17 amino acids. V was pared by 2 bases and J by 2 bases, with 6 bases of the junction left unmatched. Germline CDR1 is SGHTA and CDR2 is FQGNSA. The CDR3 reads CASSLRPGLAATDTQYF. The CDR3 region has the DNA TGTGCCAGCAGCTTACGACCGGGACTAGCGGCCACAGATACGCAGTATTTT.

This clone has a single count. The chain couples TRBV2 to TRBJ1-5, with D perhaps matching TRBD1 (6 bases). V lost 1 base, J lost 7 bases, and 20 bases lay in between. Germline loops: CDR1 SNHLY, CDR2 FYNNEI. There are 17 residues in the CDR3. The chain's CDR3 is CASSEGFRRGRGQPQHF. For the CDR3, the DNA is TGTGCCAGCAGTGAAGGATTTCGGAGGGGGAGGGGACAGCCCCAGCATTTT.

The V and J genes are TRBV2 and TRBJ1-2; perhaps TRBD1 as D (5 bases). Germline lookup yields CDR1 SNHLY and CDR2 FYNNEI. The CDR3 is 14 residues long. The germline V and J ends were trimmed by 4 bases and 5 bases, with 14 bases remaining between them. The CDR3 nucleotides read TGTGCCAGCAGTGGGGCACAGGCGTGGTATGGCTACACCTTC. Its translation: CASSGAQAWYGYTF.

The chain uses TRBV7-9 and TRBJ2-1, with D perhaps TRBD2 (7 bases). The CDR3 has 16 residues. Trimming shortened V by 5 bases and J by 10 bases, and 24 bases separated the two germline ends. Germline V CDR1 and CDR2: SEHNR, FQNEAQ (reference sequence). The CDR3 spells CASSPGWGRGYGEQFF. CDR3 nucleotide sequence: TGTGCCAGCAGCCCCGGCTGGGGGAGGGGGTATGGGGAGCAGTTCTTC. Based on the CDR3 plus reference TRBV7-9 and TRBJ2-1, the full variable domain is DTGVSQNPRHKITKRGQNVTFRCDPISEHNRLYWYRQTLGQGPEFLTYFQNEAQLEKSRLLSDRFSAERPKGSFSTLEIQRTEQGDSAMYLCASSPGWGRGYGEQFFGPGTRLTVL.

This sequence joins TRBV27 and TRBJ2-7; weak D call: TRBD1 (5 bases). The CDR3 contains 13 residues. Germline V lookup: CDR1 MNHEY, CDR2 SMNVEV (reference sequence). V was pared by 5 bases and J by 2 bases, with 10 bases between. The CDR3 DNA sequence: TGTGCCAGCAGTCCGACAGATACCTACGAGCAGTACTTC. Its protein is CASSPTDTYEQYF.

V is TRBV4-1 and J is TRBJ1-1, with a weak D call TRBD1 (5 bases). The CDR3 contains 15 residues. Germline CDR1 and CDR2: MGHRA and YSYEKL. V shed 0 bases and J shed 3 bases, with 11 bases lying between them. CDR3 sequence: CASSQDRRVYTEAFF. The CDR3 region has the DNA TGCGCCAGCAGCCAAGATCGCAGGGTATACACTGAAGCTTTCTTT.

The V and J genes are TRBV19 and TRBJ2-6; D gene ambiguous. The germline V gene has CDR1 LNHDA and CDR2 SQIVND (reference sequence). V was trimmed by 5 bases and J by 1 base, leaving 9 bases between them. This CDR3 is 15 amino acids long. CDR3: CASSAESSGANVLTF. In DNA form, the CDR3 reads TGTGCCAGTAGTGCGGAGTCATCTGGGGCCAACGTCCTGACTTTC.

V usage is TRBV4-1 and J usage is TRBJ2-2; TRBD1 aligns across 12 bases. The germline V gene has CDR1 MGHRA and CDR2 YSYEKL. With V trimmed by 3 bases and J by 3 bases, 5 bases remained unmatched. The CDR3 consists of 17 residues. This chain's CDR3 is CASSHDRDRGHTGELFF. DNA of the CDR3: TGCGCCAGCAGCCACGACCGGGACAGGGGGCACACCGGGGAGCTGTTTTTT.

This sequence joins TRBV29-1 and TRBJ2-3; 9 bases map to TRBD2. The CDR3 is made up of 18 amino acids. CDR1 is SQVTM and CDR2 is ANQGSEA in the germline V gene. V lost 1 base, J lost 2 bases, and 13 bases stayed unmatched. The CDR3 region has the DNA TGCAGCGTTGAAGGGGTGGTCAGGGCGGGAGGGAACACAGATACGCAGTATTTT. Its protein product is CSVEGVVRAGGNTDTQYF.

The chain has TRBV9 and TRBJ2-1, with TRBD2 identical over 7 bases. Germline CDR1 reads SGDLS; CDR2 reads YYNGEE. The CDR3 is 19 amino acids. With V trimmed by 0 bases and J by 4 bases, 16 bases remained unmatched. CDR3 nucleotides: TGTGCCAGCAGCGTAGGTCAGACCCAGCGGGGCCAATATTACAATGAGCAGTTCTTC. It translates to CASSVGQTQRGQYYNEQFF.

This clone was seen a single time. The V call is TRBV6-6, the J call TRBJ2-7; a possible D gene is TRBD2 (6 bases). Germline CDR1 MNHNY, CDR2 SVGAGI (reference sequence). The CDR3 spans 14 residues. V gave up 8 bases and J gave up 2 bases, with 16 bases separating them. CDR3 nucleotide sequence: TGTGCCAGCTTTTGCCGGGACTTCGCCTACGAGCAGTACTTC. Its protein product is CASFCRDFAYEQYF.

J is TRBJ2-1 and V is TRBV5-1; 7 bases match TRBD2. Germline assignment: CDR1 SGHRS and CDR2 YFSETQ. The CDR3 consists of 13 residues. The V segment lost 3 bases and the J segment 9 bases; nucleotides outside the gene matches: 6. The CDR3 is CASSSGTTAEQFF. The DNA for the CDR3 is TGCGCCAGCAGCTCCGGGACTACCGCTGAGCAGTTCTTC.

CDR3 nucleotides: TGTGCCAGCAGGGACGGAGGCGCTGAAGCTTTCTTT. It is translated as CASRDGGAEAFF. The chain has TRBV6-1 and TRBJ1-1; D is ambiguous. Between the trimmed V and J ends, which lost 6 bases and 6 bases, there was a span of 11 bases. The CDR3 consists of 12 residues. Germline V lookup: CDR1 MNHNS, CDR2 SASEGT.